This TCR beta chain was identified during a study of OX40 agonist ivuxolimab in advanced cancers. General study points: Also present in some nonresponders was a low level of normalized T-cell clonal expansion.

Germline V gene lookup returns CDR1 SNHLY and CDR2 FYNNEI. V was clipped by 6 bases and J by 2 bases, with 8 bases between them. The CDR3 is made up of 13 amino acids. The data were produced by immunoSEQ multiplex PCR, yet TCRdb's version contains in-frame clones alone and is incomplete. The sample yields around 53,000 clones, 85% to 90% seen once. This clone was detected only once. Its target is not known. The chain has TRBV2 and TRBJ1-5; D is uncertain. The material sequenced was CD4+ or CD8+ T cells sorted from blood, taken in a trial of the OX40 agonist ivuxolimab. This TCR came from an adult with an advanced solid tumor such as melanoma, head and neck, liver or kidney cancer. The CDR3 here is CASRETGNQPQHF. DNA of the CDR3: TGTGCCAGCAGGGAAACGGGCAATCAGCCCCAGCATTTT.